Given below is one T cell receptor beta chain in context. Its target is unknown. There are 16 residues in the CDR3. Germline-derived CDR1 and CDR2 are SGHRS and YFSETQ. With 0 bases removed from V and 6 bases from J, the gap between germline ends came to 19 bases. The data stem from a study of post-analysis software for immune sequencing data. Study summary: Relapsing-remitting, secondary progressive and progressive-relapsing multiple sclerosis courses were included.

Carried by the TCR beta cDNA libraries were unique molecular identifiers. Each sample of about 0.95 to 11 million input T cells yielded around 500,000 cDNA molecules, so each molecule approximated one T cell. Using its own MiXCR run on the PCR reads, TCRdb lists one record per CDR3 protein. The repertoire has some 890,000 distinct CDR3 sequences, roughly 58% of them found once; the top ten carry under 6%. Overall study findings and caveats: Normalized Chao1 diversity was significantly reduced in patients versus controls. Strong same-batch co-clustering of samples appeared with F measure clustering. Included in a set of four or five TRBV segments more frequent in patients than controls were TRBV5-6, TRBV5-1 and TRBV20-1.

Sequenced: blood. The chain uses TRBV5-1 and TRBJ2-7; the D is unclear. This sequence originates from a girl aged 5-17 years with multiple sclerosis. The CDR3 reads CASSLASAANTCEQYF. As DNA, the CDR3 is TGCGCCAGCAGCTTGGCCTCGGCAGCGAACACCTGCGAGCAGTACTTC.